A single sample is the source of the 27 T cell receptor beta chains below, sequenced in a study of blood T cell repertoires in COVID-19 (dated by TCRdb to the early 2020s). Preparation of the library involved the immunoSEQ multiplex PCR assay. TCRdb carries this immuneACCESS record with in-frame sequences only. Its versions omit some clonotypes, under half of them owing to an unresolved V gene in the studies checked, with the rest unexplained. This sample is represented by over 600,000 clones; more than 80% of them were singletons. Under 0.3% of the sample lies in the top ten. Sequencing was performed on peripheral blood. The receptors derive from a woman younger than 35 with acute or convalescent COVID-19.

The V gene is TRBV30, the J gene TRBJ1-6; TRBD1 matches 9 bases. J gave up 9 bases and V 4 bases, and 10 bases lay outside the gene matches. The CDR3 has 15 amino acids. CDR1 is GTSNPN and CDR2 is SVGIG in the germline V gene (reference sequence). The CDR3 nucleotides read TGTGCCTGGACCCCCCTCGGGACAGGGTCTTCACCCCTCCACTTT. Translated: CAWTPLGTGSSPLHF.

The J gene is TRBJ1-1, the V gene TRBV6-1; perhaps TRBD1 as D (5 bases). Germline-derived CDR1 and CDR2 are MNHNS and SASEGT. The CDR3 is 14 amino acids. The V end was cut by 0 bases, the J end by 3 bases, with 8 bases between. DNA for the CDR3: TGTGCCAGCAGTGAAGCGGGGGGGGACACTGAAGCTTTCTTT. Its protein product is CASSEAGGDTEAFF.

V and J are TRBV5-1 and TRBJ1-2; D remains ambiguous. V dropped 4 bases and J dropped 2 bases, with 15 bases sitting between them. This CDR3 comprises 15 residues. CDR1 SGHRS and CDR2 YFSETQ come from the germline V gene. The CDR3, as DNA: TGCGCCAGCAGCCCCTGGGGAGGGCCCAACTATGGCTACACCTTC. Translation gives CASSPWGGPNYGYTF.

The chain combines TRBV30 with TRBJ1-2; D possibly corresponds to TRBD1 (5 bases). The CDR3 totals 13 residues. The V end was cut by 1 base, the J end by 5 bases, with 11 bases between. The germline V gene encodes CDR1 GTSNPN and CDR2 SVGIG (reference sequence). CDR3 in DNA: TGTGCCTGGAGTGAAAACACAGGTTATGGCTACACCTTC. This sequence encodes CAWSENTGYGYTF.

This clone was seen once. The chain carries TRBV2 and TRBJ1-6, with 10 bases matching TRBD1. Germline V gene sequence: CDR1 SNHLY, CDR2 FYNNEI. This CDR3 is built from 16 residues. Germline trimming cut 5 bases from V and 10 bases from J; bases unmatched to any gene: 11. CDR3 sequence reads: CASSNTGTGVRSPLHF. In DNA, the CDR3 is TGTGCCAGCAGTAATACCGGGACAGGGGTAAGATCACCCCTCCACTTT.

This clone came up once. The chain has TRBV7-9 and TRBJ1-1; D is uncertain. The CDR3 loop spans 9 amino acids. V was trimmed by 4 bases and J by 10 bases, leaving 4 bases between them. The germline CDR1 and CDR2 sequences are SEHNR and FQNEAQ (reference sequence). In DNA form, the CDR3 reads TGTGCCAGCAGCTCTTTAGCTTTCTTT. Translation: CASSSLAFF.

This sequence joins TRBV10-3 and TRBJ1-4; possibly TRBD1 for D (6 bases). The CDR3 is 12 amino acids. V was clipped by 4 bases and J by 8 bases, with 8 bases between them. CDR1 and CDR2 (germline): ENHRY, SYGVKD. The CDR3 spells CAISAGAEKLFF. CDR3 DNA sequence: TGTGCCATCAGTGCAGGGGCCGAAAAACTGTTTTTT.

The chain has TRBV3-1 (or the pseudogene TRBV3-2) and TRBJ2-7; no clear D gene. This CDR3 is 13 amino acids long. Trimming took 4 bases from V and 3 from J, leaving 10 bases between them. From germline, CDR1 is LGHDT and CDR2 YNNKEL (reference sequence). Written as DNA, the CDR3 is TGTGCCAGCAGCCCCCTCTTTAACTACGAGCAGTACTTC. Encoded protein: CASSPLFNYEQYF.

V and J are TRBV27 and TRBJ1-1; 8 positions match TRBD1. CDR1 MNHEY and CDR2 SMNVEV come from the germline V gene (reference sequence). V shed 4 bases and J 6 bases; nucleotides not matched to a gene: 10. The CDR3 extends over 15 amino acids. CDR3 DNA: TGTGCCAGCAGTTCCGGACAGGGTCGAAGTTCTGAAGCTTTCTTT. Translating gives CASSSGQGRSSEAFF.

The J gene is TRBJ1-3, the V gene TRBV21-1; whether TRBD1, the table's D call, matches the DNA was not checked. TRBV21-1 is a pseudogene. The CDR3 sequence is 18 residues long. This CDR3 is CASRGPGTRDISGNTIYF. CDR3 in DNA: TGTGCCAGCCGAGGACCAGGGACAAGGGATATATCTGGAAACACCATATATTTT.

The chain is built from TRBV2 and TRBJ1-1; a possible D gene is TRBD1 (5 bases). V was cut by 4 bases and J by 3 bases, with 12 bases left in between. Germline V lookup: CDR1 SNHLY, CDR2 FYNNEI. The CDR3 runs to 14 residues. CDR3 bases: TGTGCCAGCAGTGTAAGGGGTACGGACACTGAAGCTTTCTTT. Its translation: CASSVRGTDTEAFF. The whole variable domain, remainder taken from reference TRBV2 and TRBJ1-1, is EPEVTQTPSHQVTQMGQEVILRCVPISNHLYFYWYRQILGQKVEFLVSFYNNEISEKSEIFDDQFSVERPDGSNFTLKIRSTKLEDSAMYFCASSVRGTDTEAFFGQGTRLTVV.

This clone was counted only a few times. CDR3 amino acids: CASSSTGTGPYEQYF. CDR3 in DNA: TGTGCCAGCAGCTCGACCGGGACAGGGCCTTACGAGCAGTACTTC. The V call is TRBV11-2, the J call TRBJ2-7; 9 bases align to TRBD1. Per germline, CDR1 SGHAT and CDR2 FQNNGV. The J segment lost 4 bases and the V segment lost 4 bases, leaving 8 bases of the junction unmatched. The CDR3 length is 15 residues.

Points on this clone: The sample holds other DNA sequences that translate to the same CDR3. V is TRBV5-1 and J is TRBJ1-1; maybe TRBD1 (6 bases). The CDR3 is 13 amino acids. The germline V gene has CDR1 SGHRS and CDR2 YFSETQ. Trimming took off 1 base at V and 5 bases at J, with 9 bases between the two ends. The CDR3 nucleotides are TGCGCCAGCAGCTTGCGTCAGGGGACTGAAGCTTTCTTT. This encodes CASSLRQGTEAFF.

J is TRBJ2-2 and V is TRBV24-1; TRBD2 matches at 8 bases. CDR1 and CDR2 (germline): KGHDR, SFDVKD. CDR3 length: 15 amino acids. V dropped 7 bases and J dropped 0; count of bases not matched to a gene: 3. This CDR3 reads CATSGTSPNTGELFF. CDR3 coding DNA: TGTGCCACCAGCGGGACTAGTCCGAACACCGGGGAGCTGTTTTTT.

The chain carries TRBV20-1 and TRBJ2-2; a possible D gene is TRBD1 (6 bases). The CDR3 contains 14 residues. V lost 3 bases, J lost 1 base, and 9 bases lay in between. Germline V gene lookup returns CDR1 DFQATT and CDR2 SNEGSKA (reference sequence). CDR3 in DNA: TGCAGTGCTAGTGAGGGACAGAACACCGGGGAGCTGTTTTTT. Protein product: CSASEGQNTGELFF.

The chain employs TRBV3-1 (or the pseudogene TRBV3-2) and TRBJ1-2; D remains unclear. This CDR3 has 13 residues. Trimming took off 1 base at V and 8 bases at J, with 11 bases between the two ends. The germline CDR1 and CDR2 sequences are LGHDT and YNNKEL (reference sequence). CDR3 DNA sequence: TGTGCCAGCAGCCAAGGAAATAGCTTCGGCTACACCTTC. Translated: CASSQGNSFGYTF.

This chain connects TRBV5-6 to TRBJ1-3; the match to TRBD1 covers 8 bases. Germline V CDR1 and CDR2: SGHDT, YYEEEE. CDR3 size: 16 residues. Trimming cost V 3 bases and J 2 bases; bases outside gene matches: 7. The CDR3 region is CASSWGLTGAGNTIYF. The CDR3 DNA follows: TGTGCCAGCAGCTGGGGGCTGACAGGGGCTGGAAACACCATATATTTT. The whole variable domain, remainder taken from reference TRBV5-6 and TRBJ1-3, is DAGVTQSPTHLIKTRGQQVTLRCSPKSGHDTVSWYQQALGQGPQFIFQYYEEEERQRGNFPDRFSGHQFPNYSSELNVNALLLGDSALYLCASSWGLTGAGNTIYFGEGSWLTVV.

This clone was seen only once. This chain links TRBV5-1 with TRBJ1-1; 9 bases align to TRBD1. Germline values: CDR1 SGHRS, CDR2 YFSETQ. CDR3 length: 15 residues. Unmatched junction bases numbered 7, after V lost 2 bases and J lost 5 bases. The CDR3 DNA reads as TGCGCCAGCAGCTTTGGACAGGGGCGGGGTACTGAAGCTTTCTTT. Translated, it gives CASSFGQGRGTEAFF.

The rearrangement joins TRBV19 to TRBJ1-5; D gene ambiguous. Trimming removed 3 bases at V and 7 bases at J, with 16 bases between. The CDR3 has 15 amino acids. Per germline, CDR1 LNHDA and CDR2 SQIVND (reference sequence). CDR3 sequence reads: CASSIGQKEQQPQHF. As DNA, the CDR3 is TGTGCCAGTAGTATTGGGCAGAAAGAACAACAGCCCCAGCATTTT.

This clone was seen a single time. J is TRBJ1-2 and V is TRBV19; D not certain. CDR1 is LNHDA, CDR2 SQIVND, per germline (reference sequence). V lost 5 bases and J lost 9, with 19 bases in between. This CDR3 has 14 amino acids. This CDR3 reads CASSPRTLKDSYTF. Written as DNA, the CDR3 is TGTGCCAGTAGTCCACGTACCCTGAAAGACAGCTACACCTTC.

The CDR3 DNA reads as TGTGCCGGGACTAGCGGGGGGGCCTTGGAGACCCAGTACTTC. Its translation is CAGTSGGALETQYF. The rearrangement uses TRBV7-9 and TRBJ2-5, with TRBD2 matching over 16 bases. The germline V gene has CDR1 SEHNR and CDR2 FQNEAQ (reference sequence). With V trimmed by 11 bases and J by 5 bases, 5 bases remained unmatched. The CDR3 consists of 14 residues.

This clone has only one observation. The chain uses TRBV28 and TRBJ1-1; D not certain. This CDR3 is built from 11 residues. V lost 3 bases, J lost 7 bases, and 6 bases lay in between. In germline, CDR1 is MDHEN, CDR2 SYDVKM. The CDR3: CASSFWLEAFF. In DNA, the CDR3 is TGTGCCAGCAGTTTCTGGCTTGAAGCTTTCTTT.

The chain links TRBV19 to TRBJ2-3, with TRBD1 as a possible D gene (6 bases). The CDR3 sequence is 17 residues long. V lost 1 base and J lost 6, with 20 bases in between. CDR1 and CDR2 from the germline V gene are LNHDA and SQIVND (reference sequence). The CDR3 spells CASSIVGQGSSEDTQYF. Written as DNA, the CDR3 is TGTGCCAGTAGTATAGTGGGCCAGGGGAGTAGTGAGGATACGCAGTATTTT.

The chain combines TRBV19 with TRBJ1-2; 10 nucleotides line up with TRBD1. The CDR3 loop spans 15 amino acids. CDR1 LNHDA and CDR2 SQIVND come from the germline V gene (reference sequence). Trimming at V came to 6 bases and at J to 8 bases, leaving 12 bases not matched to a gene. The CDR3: CASRLADRGLRGYTF. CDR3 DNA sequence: TGTGCCAGTAGACTGGCCGACAGGGGGCTAAGAGGCTACACCTTC.

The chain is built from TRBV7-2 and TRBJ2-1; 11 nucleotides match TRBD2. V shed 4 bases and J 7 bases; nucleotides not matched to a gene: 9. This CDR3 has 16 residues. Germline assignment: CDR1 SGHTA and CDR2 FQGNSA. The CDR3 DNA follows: TGTGCCAGCAGCTCGCGACTAGCGGGGCAGGGGAATGAGCAGTTCTTC. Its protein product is CASSSRLAGQGNEQFF. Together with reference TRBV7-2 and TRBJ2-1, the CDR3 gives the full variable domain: GAGVSQSPSNKVTEKGKDVELRCDPISGHTALYWYRQSLGQGLEFLIYFQGNSAPDKSGLPSDRFSAERTGGSVSTLTIQRTQQEDSAVYLCASSSRLAGQGNEQFFGPGTRLTVL.

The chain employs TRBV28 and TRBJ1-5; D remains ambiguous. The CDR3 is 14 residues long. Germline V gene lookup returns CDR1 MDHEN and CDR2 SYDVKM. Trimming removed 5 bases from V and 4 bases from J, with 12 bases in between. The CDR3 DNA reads TGTGCCAGCAGTGCACTAGGAGGGAATCAGCCCCAGCATTTT. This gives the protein CASSALGGNQPQHF.

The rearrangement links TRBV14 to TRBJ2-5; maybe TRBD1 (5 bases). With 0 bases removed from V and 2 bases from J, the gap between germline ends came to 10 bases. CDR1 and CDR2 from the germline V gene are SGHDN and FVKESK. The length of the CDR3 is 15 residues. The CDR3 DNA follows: TGTGCCAGCAGCCAAGACTACAGGCTACAAGAGACCCAGTACTTC. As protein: CASSQDYRLQETQYF.